This T cell receptor (beta chain) was identified during a study of shared clonotypes between healthy human individuals. Note on this clone: The antigen is not known.

The CDR3 extends over 14 amino acids. Germline V gives CDR1 SGHNT, CDR2 YYREEE (reference sequence). Trimming cost V 5 bases and J 0 bases; bases outside gene matches: 4. Study-wide results and limits: Clonotype sharing across a few donors was observed for around 5% of naive CD4 clonotypes.

Data came from immunoSEQ multiplex PCR; TCRdb stores just in-frame clones and leaves some out. The data show over 95,000 clones, with around two thirds seen just once and approximately 23% held by the top ten. Sequencing was performed on memory CD8+ T cells sorted from blood. Subset here: CD45RO+ cells pooled with CCR7-negative TemRA cells. This clonotype was sampled from a woman aged 30 to 39 in good health. The chain combines TRBV5-4 with TRBJ2-7; 8 bases line up with TRBD1. Here the CDR3 reads CASRYDRGSYEQYF. The CDR3 nucleotides are TGTGCCAGCAGATATGACAGGGGCTCCTACGAGCAGTACTTC.